These 31 T cell receptor beta chains were all obtained from the same sample, sequenced in a study of technical replicates of blood from a handful of donors. The repertoire was sequenced with immunoSEQ multiplex PCR; TCRdb's copy has only in-frame clones and lacks some. The sample records about 75,000 clones, approximately 97% being singletons. Sequencing was done on a sample of T cells isolated from PBMCs. Receptors originate from a human donor in good health.

The CDR3 sequence is CASSLVGAGANVLTF. As DNA, the CDR3 is TGTGCCAGCAGTTTAGTGGGGGCCGGGGCCAACGTCCTGACTTTC. This chain links TRBV27 with TRBJ2-6; D may be TRBD1 (6 bases). Trimming took off 2 bases at V and 4 bases at J, with 9 bases between the two ends. The CDR3 spans 15 residues. Germline-derived CDR1 and CDR2 are MNHEY and SMNVEV (reference sequence).

The chain links TRBV7-3 to TRBJ2-3, with D perhaps matching TRBD2 (5 bases). The CDR3 consists of 15 residues. Germline lookup yields CDR1 SGHTA and CDR2 FQGTGA. Deletions cut 2 bases from V and 0 bases from J, with 9 bases between. The CDR3 is CASSLGETSTDTQYF. CDR3 in DNA: TGTGCCAGCAGCTTAGGGGAGACTAGCACAGATACGCAGTATTTT. The entire variable domain, with the rest obtained from reference TRBV7-3 and TRBJ2-3, is as follows: GAGVSQTPSNKVTEKGKYVELRCDPISGHTALYWYRQSLGQGPEFLIYFQGTGAADDSGLPNDRFFAVRPEGSVSTLKIQRTERGDSAVYLCASSLGETSTDTQYFGPGTRLTVL.

This clone was detected only once. The J gene is TRBJ2-1, the V gene TRBV4-1; a weak D match, TRBD2 (5 bases). The CDR3 loop spans 17 amino acids. The germline gives CDR1 MGHRA, CDR2 YSYEKL. Deletions cut 4 bases from V and 1 base from J, with 17 bases between. The CDR3 bases are TGCGCCAGCAGCCGTACCTCCGGGGATTCGTCCTACAATGAGCAGTTCTTC. It is translated as CASSRTSGDSSYNEQFF.

This clone was counted once. The chain is built from TRBV4-2 and TRBJ1-5; D remains unclear. This CDR3 region has 15 residues. The V gene lost 1 base and the J gene lost 7 bases, with 14 bases spanning the gap. CDR1 and CDR2 from the germline V gene are LGHNA and YNFKEQ. The CDR3 sequence is CASSQVVNGNQPQHF. The CDR3 DNA sequence: TGTGCCAGCAGCCAAGTTGTGAACGGGAACCAGCCCCAGCATTTT.

V gene TRBV9 combines with J gene TRBJ2-2, with D possibly being TRBD2 (5 bases). There are 15 residues in the CDR3. CDR1 and CDR2 (germline): SGDLS, YYNGEE. With 1 base removed from V and 6 bases from J, the gap between germline ends came to 13 bases. Here the CDR3 DNA reads TGTGCCAGCAGCGTATCTGGGGAGAGGGCCGGGGAGCTGTTTTTT. Amino acid sequence: CASSVSGERAGELFF.

The J gene is TRBJ1-5, the V gene TRBV5-1; the match to TRBD1 covers 8 bases. Trimming removed 5 bases from V and 4 bases from J; junction bases left unmatched: 5. Germline V gene data show CDR1 as SGHRS and CDR2 as YFSETQ. The CDR3 loop spans 14 amino acids. DNA of the CDR3: TGCGCCAGCAGTCAGGGGGCCGTAAATCAGCCCCAGCATTTT. It translates to CASSQGAVNQPQHF. The full variable domain, its missing parts supplied by reference TRBV5-1 and TRBJ1-5, is KAGVTQTPRYLIKTRGQQVTLSCSPISGHRSVSWYQQTPGQGLQFLFEYFSETQRNKGNFPGRFSGRQFSNSRSEMNVSTLELGDSALYLCASSQGAVNQPQHFGDGTRLSIL.

The chain recombines TRBV5-1 with TRBJ1-2, with TRBD1 matching 8 bases. V shed 0 bases and J 6 bases; nucleotides not matched to a gene: 7. CDR1 is SGHRS, CDR2 YFSETQ, per germline. The CDR3 runs 15 residues. The CDR3 here is CASSLDQGAQNGYTF. CDR3 coding DNA: TGCGCCAGCAGCTTGGATCAGGGGGCGCAGAATGGCTACACCTTC.

The rearrangement uses TRBV21-1 and TRBJ1-1; the table's D call TRBD1 went unverified against the DNA. TRBV21-1 is a known pseudogene. This CDR3 region has 14 residues. CDR3 nucleotides: TGTGCCAGCAGCAAGACAGCATGGAACACTGAAGCTTTCTTT. It encodes CASSKTAWNTEAFF.

The chain couples TRBV5-1 to TRBJ2-7; 11 bases are shared with TRBD2. The CDR3 is made up of 17 amino acids. Germline CDR1 SGHRS, CDR2 YFSETQ. Unmatched junction bases numbered 11, after V lost 4 bases and J lost 2 bases. CDR3 DNA sequence: TGCGCCAGCAGCCCCCTAGCGGGGGGCCCAGGAGCCTACGAGCAGTACTTC. This encodes CASSPLAGGPGAYEQYF.

The chain carries TRBV30 and TRBJ1-6; TRBD1 matches 7 bases. The CDR3 covers 19 residues. CDR1 is GTSNPN, CDR2 SVGIG, per germline (reference sequence). The V segment lost 1 base and the J segment 4 bases; nucleotides outside the gene matches: 16. CDR3 residues: CAWSGGRGFPDHYNSPLHF. As DNA, the CDR3 is TGTGCCTGGAGTGGCGGCAGGGGGTTCCCCGATCATTATAATTCACCCCTCCACTTT.

The genes are TRBV11-3 and TRBJ2-7, with 7 bases that match TRBD1. The CDR3 runs 13 residues. Trimming at V came to 5 bases and at J to 3 bases, leaving 4 bases not matched to a gene. CDR1 is SGHNT, CDR2 YENEEA, per germline. CDR3 DNA sequence: TGTGCCAGCAGCGGGGACAGCTACTACGAGCAGTACTTC. This gives the protein CASSGDSYYEQYF. The full variable domain, in which reference TRBV11-3 and TRBJ2-7 provide the parts outside the CDR3, is EAGVVQSPRYKIIEKKQPVAFWCNPISGHNTLYWYLQNLGQGPELLIRYENEEAVDDSQLPKDRFSAERLKGVDSTLKIQPAELGDSAVYLCASSGDSYYEQYFGPGTRLTVT.

The rearrangement joins TRBV7-6 to TRBJ1-1, with no clear D. Germline values: CDR1 SGHVS, CDR2 FNYEAQ. Trimming cost V 2 bases and J 7 bases, with 11 bases left between them. The CDR3 covers 13 residues. The CDR3: CASSLFEDSEAFF. In nucleotides, the CDR3 is TGTGCCAGCAGCTTATTCGAGGATAGTGAAGCTTTCTTT.

The genes are TRBV7-8 and TRBJ2-7; D may be TRBD1 (7 bases). The CDR3 covers 16 residues. Germline V gene data show CDR1 as SGHVS and CDR2 as FQNEAQ. Trimming pared 1 base from V and 4 bases from J, leaving 17 bases between. For the CDR3, the DNA is TGTGCCAGCAGCTTAGTGGAGGGGGCGAGTCCATACGAGCAGTACTTC. This translates into CASSLVEGASPYEQYF. Variable domain in full (rest from reference TRBV7-8 and TRBJ2-7): GAGVSQSPRYKVAKRGQDVALRCDPISGHVSLFWYQQALGQGPEFLTYFQNEAQLDKSGLPSDRFFAERPEGSVSTLKIQRTQQEDSAVYLCASSLVEGASPYEQYFGPGTRLTVT.

The chain uses TRBV4-1 and TRBJ2-7; D possibly corresponds to TRBD2 (5 bases). The CDR3 sequence is 16 residues long. The V and J ends lost 0 bases and 3 bases respectively, with 15 bases between them. Germline V gives CDR1 MGHRA, CDR2 YSYEKL. CDR3 nucleotide sequence: TGCGCCAGCAGCCAAGAAGCGGTCGGGGTTTACTACGAGCAGTACTTC. It is translated as CASSQEAVGVYYEQYF.

This chain joins TRBV6-1 and TRBJ2-1; 12 bases are a match to TRBD2. Germline V gene sequence: CDR1 MNHNS, CDR2 SASEGT. The junction had 2 bases not matched to a gene; V was cut back by 8 bases and J by 6 bases. The CDR3 consists of 13 residues. CDR3 in DNA: TGTGCCAGCGGGACTAGCGGGTCCAATGAGCAGTTCTTC. Its protein is CASGTSGSNEQFF.

The CDR3 DNA reads TGTGCCAGCAGCTTAGAGGGGGATACGCAGTATTTT. Its translation is CASSLEGDTQYF. The chain is built from TRBV7-6 and TRBJ2-3; weak D call: TRBD1 (5 bases). The CDR3 totals 12 residues. Germline CDR1 is SGHVS and CDR2 is FNYEAQ. Trimming removed 1 base from V and 6 bases from J, with 5 bases in between.

V gene TRBV28 combines with J gene TRBJ1-5, with D possibly TRBD1 on 5 matching bases. Germline assignment: CDR1 MDHEN and CDR2 SYDVKM. The CDR3 loop spans 12 amino acids. Trimming stripped 8 bases from V and 8 bases from J, with 13 bases between. The CDR3 reads CASSILQEPQHF. The CDR3 DNA sequence: TGTGCCAGCTCAATTTTACAGGAGCCCCAGCATTTT.

This sequence joins TRBV12-5 and TRBJ2-3; TRBD2 agrees at 14 bases. The germline V gene encodes CDR1 LGHNT and CDR2 FRNRAP. Losses at the gene ends were 3 bases for V and 2 bases for J; bases not matched to a gene: 4. This CDR3 is 17 amino acids long. Here the CDR3 reads CASGFGLAGGHTDTQYF. CDR3 sequence (DNA): TGTGCTAGTGGTTTCGGACTAGCGGGAGGCCACACAGATACGCAGTATTTT.

The chain links TRBV6-5 to TRBJ1-3, with D maybe TRBD1 (5 bases). Between the trimmed V and J ends, which lost 6 bases and 2 bases, there was a span of 14 bases. CDR1 and CDR2 (germline): MNHEY, SVGAGI. This CDR3 has 15 amino acids. The chain's CDR3 is CASSHIGGAGNTIYF. The CDR3 bases are TGTGCCAGCAGCCACATCGGGGGGGCTGGAAACACCATATATTTT.

This chain connects TRBV19 to TRBJ2-1; 7 bases are shared with TRBD2. Looked up from germline, CDR1 is LNHDA and CDR2 is SQIVND (reference sequence). With V trimmed by 8 bases and J by 6 bases, 13 bases remained unmatched. The CDR3 sequence is 15 residues long. CDR3 bases: TGTGCCAGTGGCTTGCCGGGACTATCAATCAATGAGCAGTTCTTC. Encoded protein: CASGLPGLSINEQFF.

CDR3 in amino acids: CASSLGRQNTEAFF. The CDR3 DNA reads TGCGCCAGCAGCTTGGGCAGGCAGAACACTGAAGCTTTCTTT. The chain employs TRBV5-1 and TRBJ1-1, with D unresolved. The germline V and J ends were trimmed by 0 bases and 1 base, with 7 bases remaining between them. CDR3 length equals 14 residues. CDR1 and CDR2 from the germline V gene are SGHRS and YFSETQ.

This chain connects TRBV2 to TRBJ2-3; D uncertain. Germline-derived CDR1 and CDR2 are SNHLY and FYNNEI. Trimming cost V 3 bases and J 3 bases, with 4 bases left between them. CDR3 length: 12 amino acids. CDR3 sequence: CASSDETDTQYF. CDR3 nucleotide sequence: TGTGCCAGCAGTGACGAGACAGATACGCAGTATTTT.

The V and J genes are TRBV29-1 and TRBJ1-4, with D possibly TRBD1 on 5 matching bases. The germline V gene has CDR1 SQVTM and CDR2 ANQGSEA. V lost 4 bases and J 2 bases, leaving 11 bases between the germline ends. The CDR3 contains 14 residues. The CDR3 loop is CSVGGGWTNEKLFF. The DNA for the CDR3 is TGCAGCGTTGGCGGGGGGTGGACTAATGAAAAACTGTTTTTT.

The CDR3 DNA sequence: TGTGCCAGCAGCGGAGGGAAGGGTCCTACGCAGTATTTT. It translates to CASSGGKGPTQYF. The chain employs TRBV11-3 and TRBJ2-3; a possible D gene is TRBD2 (6 bases). Germline lookup yields CDR1 SGHNT and CDR2 YENEEA. V was cut by 5 bases and J by 8 bases, with 14 bases left in between. The CDR3 is 13 amino acids.

The chain recombines TRBV6-1 with TRBJ2-7, with 8 nucleotides matching TRBD1. V shed 7 bases and J 4 bases; nucleotides not matched to a gene: 12. This CDR3 has 15 amino acids. Germline V CDR1 and CDR2: MNHNS, SASEGT. CDR3 in amino acids: CASTKGTGKLYEQYF. The CDR3 DNA reads as TGTGCCAGCACAAAAGGGACAGGAAAGTTATACGAGCAGTACTTC.

The rearrangement joins TRBV4-1 to TRBJ2-7; D is possibly TRBD2 (6 bases). CDR1 is MGHRA, CDR2 YSYEKL, per germline. V was clipped by 3 bases and J by 5 bases, with 17 bases between them. This CDR3 has 15 amino acids. The CDR3 is CASSQLDGEVHEQYF. The CDR3 region has the DNA TGCGCCAGCAGCCAGTTGGACGGGGAGGTCCACGAGCAGTACTTC.

The rearrangement links TRBV7-9 to TRBJ1-1; 8 nucleotides line up with TRBD1. Germline-derived CDR1 and CDR2 are SEHNR and FQNEAQ (reference sequence). The ends lost 4 bases at V and 5 bases at J; junction bases unmatched: 12. The length of the CDR3 is 16 residues. The CDR3 sequence: CASSSSNRGGWTEAFF. DNA of the CDR3: TGTGCCAGCAGCTCTTCCAACAGGGGGGGATGGACTGAAGCTTTCTTT. Drawing the rest from reference TRBV7-9 and TRBJ1-1, the complete variable domain is DTGVSQNPRHKITKRGQNVTFRCDPISEHNRLYWYRQTLGQGPEFLTYFQNEAQLEKSRLLSDRFSAERPKGSFSTLEIQRTEQGDSAMYLCASSSSNRGGWTEAFFGQGTRLTVV.

The chain employs TRBV15 and TRBJ2-5, with TRBD2 identical over 7 bases. The CDR3 length is 13 residues. Germline V lookup: CDR1 LNHNV, CDR2 YYDKDF (reference sequence). After removal of 3 bases from V and 3 bases from J, the junction contained 1 base not matched to a gene. The CDR3 protein is CATSSAGEETQYF. CDR3 in DNA: TGTGCCACCAGCAGTGCGGGGGAAGAGACCCAGTACTTC.

The rearrangement joins TRBV25-1 to TRBJ2-3; 7 bases agree with TRBD2. Germline loops: CDR1 MGHDK, CDR2 SYGVNS. CDR3 size: 16 residues. Germline trimming cut 3 bases from V and 3 bases from J; bases unmatched to any gene: 9. CDR3 sequence (DNA): TGTGCCAGCAGTGACCTGCGGGGGTCACAGACAGATACGCAGTATTTT. Translating gives CASSDLRGSQTDTQYF. Drawing the rest from reference TRBV25-1 and TRBJ2-3, the complete variable domain is EADIYQTPRYLVIGTGKKITLECSQTMGHDKMYWYQQDPGMELHLIHYSYGVNSTEKGDLSSESTVSRIRTEHFPLTLESARPSHTSQYLCASSDLRGSQTDTQYFGPGTRLTVL.

V is TRBV5-1 and J is TRBJ2-7; 9 bases match TRBD1. Germline CDR1 SGHRS, CDR2 YFSETQ. The CDR3 length is 17 residues. V gave up 0 bases and J gave up 3 bases; unmatched junction bases: 10. CDR3 bases: TGCGCCAGCAGCTTGGCGGGACAGGGAATAATGAACTACGAGCAGTACTTC. Translation: CASSLAGQGIMNYEQYF.

The genes are TRBV9 and TRBJ1-2; D not certain. Per germline, CDR1 SGDLS and CDR2 YYNGEE. V was clipped by 3 bases and J by 4 bases, with 16 bases between them. The CDR3 totals 15 residues. CDR3: CASSGPRGVGYGYTF. The CDR3 DNA follows: TGTGCCAGCAGCGGACCCCGAGGCGTAGGCTATGGCTACACCTTC. Complete variable domain (other parts from reference TRBV9 and TRBJ1-2): DSGVTQTPKHLITATGQRVTLRCSPRSGDLSVYWYQQSLDQGLQFLIQYYNGEERAKGNILERFSAQQFPDLHSELNLSSLELGDSALYFCASSGPRGVGYGYTFGSGTRLTVV.